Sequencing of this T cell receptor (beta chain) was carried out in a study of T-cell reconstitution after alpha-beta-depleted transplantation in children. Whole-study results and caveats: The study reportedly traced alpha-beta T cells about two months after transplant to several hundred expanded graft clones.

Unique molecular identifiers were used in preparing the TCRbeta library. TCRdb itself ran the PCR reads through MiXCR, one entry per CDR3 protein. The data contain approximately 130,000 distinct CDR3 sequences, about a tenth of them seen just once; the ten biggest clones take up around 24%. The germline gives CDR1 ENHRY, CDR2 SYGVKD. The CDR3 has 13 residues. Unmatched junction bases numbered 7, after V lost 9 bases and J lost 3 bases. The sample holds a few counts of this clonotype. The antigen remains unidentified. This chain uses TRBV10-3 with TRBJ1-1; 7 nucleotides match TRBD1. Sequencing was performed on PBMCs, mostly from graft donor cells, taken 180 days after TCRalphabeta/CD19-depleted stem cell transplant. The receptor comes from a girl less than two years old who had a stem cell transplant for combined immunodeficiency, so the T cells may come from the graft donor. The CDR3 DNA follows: TGTGCCATTAGAGGACAGGCTCACACTGAAGCTTTCTTT. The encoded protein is CAIRGQAHTEAFF.